Detailed here is one TCR beta chain. Its target is unknown. Next came a second PCR, run for about 7 to 11 cycles, which used a sample-barcoded 5' primer along with a J-beta primer mix. Every cDNA molecule bore a tag from a template-switch adaptor containing 12 random nucleotides. TCRdb ran MiXCR on the 5' RACE reads and lists one entry per CDR3 protein. The sample records 850,000 to 950,000 distinct CDR3 sequences, about 28% being singletons. Each sample yielded at least 5.5 micrograms of PBMC total RNA. This sample is part of a study of blood T cells in healthy people across ages. The CDR3 sequence is 11 residues long. Trimming removed 5 bases at V and 10 bases at J, with 12 bases between. Germline CDR1 and CDR2: DFQATT and SNEGSKA (reference sequence). Study results and limitations: Significant beta diversity loss was already apparent by age around 40, declining roughly linearly.

The origin of this receptor is a woman aged 80 or older in good health. Sequencing was carried out using blood. The rearrangement uses TRBV20-1 and TRBJ2-1; D gene unclear. CDR3 in amino acids: CSAARLEEQFF. The CDR3 DNA reads as TGCAGTGCTGCAAGGTTGGAGGAGCAGTTCTTC.